What follows is one TCR beta chain and its context. This clone is a singleton in its sample. The clone's antigen remains unknown. No qualities accompany the bases; no much larger clone lies one base away. This record belongs to a study of blood T cell repertoires in COVID-19 (TCRdb year 2020). Background on the whole study: Samples from collaborators originated in the United States, Italy and Spain and spanned both the acute and convalescent phases of COVID-19. The prospective study material was composed of cDNA or gDNA derived from T cells, B-cell-depleted T cells, or PBMCs. Deeply sampled blood TCRbeta repertoires from subjects exposed to, actively infected with, or recovered from COVID-19 were included in the dataset. The repertoires were released in a freely available public database meant as a resource for research on the immune response to SARS-CoV-2. The samples were drawn from the first 160 participants of the ongoing ImmuneRACE study and from 1,254 subjects provided by 6 global collaborators. Nearly every sample came with metadata listing a de-identified subject ID, COVID-19 status, age in years and sex. Where available, HLA class I and class II types were obtained from metadata supplied by the sample provider rather than from assay-based typing.

Enrolling through a virtual design, the prospective study's participants ranged in age from roughly 18 to 95 years and lived across roughly 23 United States geographic areas. In the prospective study, cohorts were assigned on the basis of participant-reported clinical history obtained from a screening survey and a study questionnaire. For ImmuneRACE Cohort 3, a participant was defined as recovered based on two consecutive negative NP/OP PCR tests, clearance by a healthcare professional, or resolution of symptoms. In the prospective study, whole blood, serum and a nasopharyngeal or oropharyngeal swab were collected from each participant by mobile phlebotomists. Participants in the prospective study had the option to provide additional blood draws and questionnaires over a roughly 2-month period. Blood samples from the prospective study were shipped frozen or at room temperature prior to DNA extraction.

What the study reported, not specific to this receptor: Clinical and demographic metadata were provided uncurated, with the amount varying by source and participant.

The CDR3 contains 18 residues, cysteine and phenylalanine counted. Just the 54-base CDR3 DNA is kept, in frame starting at base 1. In the germline V gene, CDR1 corresponds to SGHRS and CDR2 to YFSETQ. V is pared back by 1 base and J by 5 bases, with 19 bases lying between the germline termini. TCRbeta CDR3 regions were amplified from genomic DNA by means of the immunoSEQ Assay, a bias-controlled multiplex PCR. The authors' pipeline ran thus. Nucleated cell counts per sample were estimated from amplification of reference gene primers within the assay. To quantify the absolute abundance of each unique TCRbeta CDR3 rearrangement, sequence reads were collapsed and filtered. For each sample, productive Simpson clonality was calculated by taking the square root of Simpson's diversity index across productive rearrangements. TCRdb obtained this table from immuneACCESS and retained in-frame rearrangements with V and J assigned. These tables miss some clones; where compared with another copy, unresolved V genes account for less than half of the shortfall, and the remainder is unexplained. V, J and clone size are those of that table, while D and trimming were read from the DNA. The sample yields some 150,000 clones; about 89% were counted once. The ten largest clones capture approximately 0.77% of the sample.

The receptor chain draws on TRBV5-1 and TRBJ1-6; TRBD1 is a weak D gene call, 5 bases matching. The sequencing input was PBMCs or T cells enriched from blood (not recorded which). The receptor was derived from a woman under 30 who had recovered from COVID-19. The encoded CDR3 is CASSLSSQGRGDNSPLHF. The DNA sequence follows: TGCGCCAGCAGCTTGTCTTCCCAGGGCCGGGGGGATAATTCACCCCTCCACTTT.